The present entry profiles one TCR beta chain with its context. The isolated RNA, all of it, was reverse transcribed, so expressed TCRB transcripts were what got sequenced. This table comes from immunoSEQ multiplex PCR, and its TCRdb copy is limited to in-frame clones, with some not included. Seen here are some 900,000 clones, roughly a sixth observed once, and the top ten hold 0.02% to 0.025%. The data were taken from a study of beta chain features in type 1 diabetes. Sorting gave populations that all exceeded 98% purity. The sequence was collected from a woman aged 18-30 years in good health. Sequencing was done on a sample of naive CD4+ T cells from blood.

The CDR3 bases are TGTGCCAGCAGCAGTACCGGGACAGGGGGCCAGCCCCAGCATTTT. This codes for CASSSTGTGGQPQHF. The V and J genes are TRBV7-2 and TRBJ1-5, with 12 bases that match TRBD1. The V and J ends lost 5 bases and 7 bases, in that order; junction bases with no gene match: 6. This CDR3 contains 15 residues. The germline V gene encodes CDR1 SGHTA and CDR2 FQGNSA.